Listed below are T cell receptor beta chains from one sample, sequenced in a study of T-cell memory formation after mild COVID-19. TCRdb reprocessed the 5' RACE reads via MiXCR and lists one record per CDR3 protein. This table holds 400,000 to 500,000 distinct CDR3 sequences, 15% to 25% found once. The sequenced material came from PBMCs or a T cell subset sorted from them (not recorded which). These receptors all stem from an adult woman who had mild COVID-19 (a few samples of this study predate the infection). Cell type and time point are not known. The CDR3 runs from the conserved cysteine through the conserved F or W. Fields, in order: clone size, V gene, D gene, J gene, CDR3 DNA, CDR3 protein. The D gene is left open where the match is weak. Only part of the rows carry a size: once, few, many, or a class if the clone is expanded.

size: .; V: TRBV5-5; D: .; J: TRBJ2-2; DNA: TGTGCCAGCAGCTCCTCTGGGGACTGGCCTACCGGGGAGCTGTTTTTT; CDR3: CASSSSGDWPTGELFF
size: once; V: TRBV19; D: .; J: TRBJ2-7; DNA: TGTGCCAGTAGTATCCAGGCACACCGCTCCTACGAGCAGTACTTC; CDR3: CASSIQAHRSYEQYF
size: .; V: TRBV7-2; D: TRBD2; J: TRBJ2-3; DNA: TGTGCCAGCAGCTTAATAGCGGGAGCGGTCACAGATACGCAGTATTTT; CDR3: CASSLIAGAVTDTQYF
size: .; V: TRBV4-2; D: TRBD2; J: TRBJ2-5; DNA: TGTGCCAGCAGCCAAGATCTAGCGGGAGCGGGAGAGACCCAGTACTTC; CDR3: CASSQDLAGAGETQYF
size: .; V: TRBV3-1; D: .; J: TRBJ2-1; DNA: TGTGCCAGCAGCCAGGGCCCACTAGGAGGTGATGAGCAGTTCTTC; CDR3: CASSQGPLGGDEQFF
size: .; V: TRBV6-6; D: .; J: TRBJ1-6; DNA: TGTGCCAGCAGTGCCTCAGGGGCAGGGAATTCACCCCTCCACTTT; CDR3: CASSASGAGNSPLHF
size: few; V: TRBV2; D: .; J: TRBJ1-2; DNA: TGTGCCAGCACCCTCGCCGGCAGGAATGGCTACACCTTC; CDR3: CASTLAGRNGYTF
size: few; V: TRBV19; D: .; J: TRBJ1-1; DNA: TGTGCCAGTAGTATGGTTCGTGGGCGGAGGAACACTGAAGCTTTCTTT; CDR3: CASSMVRGRRNTEAFF
size: .; V: TRBV10-3; D: TRBD1; J: TRBJ2-7; DNA: TGTGCTACGGGACAGGGGGCCAGCGGGCAGTACTTC; CDR3: CATGQGASGQYF
size: few; V: TRBV7-2; D: .; J: TRBJ2-1; DNA: TGTGCCAGCAGCTTCGGGGCACCCCTCCCGGGGACGCAGTTCTTC; CDR3: CASSFGAPLPGTQFF
size: many; V: TRBV6-6; D: TRBD2; J: TRBJ2-3; DNA: TGTGCCAGCAGTCCCCTACTAGCGAGTACAGATACGCAGTATTTT; CDR3: CASSPLLASTDTQYF
size: few; V: TRBV7-9; D: .; J: TRBJ1-5; DNA: TGTGCCAGCAGCCTAGACCCGACCCAGCCCCAGCATTTT; CDR3: CASSLDPTQPQHF
size: .; V: TRBV2; D: TRBD2; J: TRBJ2-2; DNA: TGTGCCAGCACCGCGGGACTAGCGGGATCCACCGGGGAGCTGTTTTTT; CDR3: CASTAGLAGSTGELFF
size: .; V: TRBV4-3; D: TRBD1; J: TRBJ2-7; DNA: TGCGCCAGCAGCCAGTCCTGGGACAGCTCCTACGAGCAGTACTTC; CDR3: CASSQSWDSSYEQYF
size: .; V: TRBV5-1; D: .; J: TRBJ2-7; DNA: TGCGCCAGCAGCTTCCGGGAGCCACAGTACGAGCAGTACTTC; CDR3: CASSFREPQYEQYF
size: few; V: TRBV7-2; D: TRBD2; J: TRBJ2-5; DNA: TGTGCCAGCAGCTTTGGTAGCGGGAGGGCCGGGGAGACCCAGTACTTC; CDR3: CASSFGSGRAGETQYF
size: .; V: TRBV20-1; D: .; J: TRBJ2-7; DNA: TGCAGTGCTAGAAAGACAGGGCCGGGGGCCGAGCAGTACTTC; CDR3: CSARKTGPGAEQYF
size: few; V: TRBV7-3; D: .; J: TRBJ2-2; DNA: TGTGCCAGCAGCTCAAACCACATGGCCGGGGAGCTGTTTTTT; CDR3: CASSSNHMAGELFF
size: .; V: TRBV9; D: .; J: TRBJ1-2; DNA: TGTGCCAGCAGCGTAGGAACGGTCTATGGCTACACCTTC; CDR3: CASSVGTVYGYTF
size: few; V: TRBV7-3; D: TRBD2; J: TRBJ2-3; DNA: TGTGCCAGCAGCCGGGGGAGCGGGGCCCCAGATACGCAGTATTTT; CDR3: CASSRGSGAPDTQYF
size: many; V: TRBV5-1; D: .; J: TRBJ2-7; DNA: TGCGCCAGCAGCCGGGAGGGACAGATCTACGAGCAGTACTTC; CDR3: CASSREGQIYEQYF
size: few; V: TRBV7-9; D: TRBD1; J: TRBJ1-4; DNA: TGTGCCAGCAGCTTGGGGACAGGGAACAATGAAAAACTGTTTTTT; CDR3: CASSLGTGNNEKLFF
size: .; V: TRBV19; D: .; J: TRBJ1-4; DNA: TGTGCCAGTAGTATATTCAGGGTGGCTAATGAAAAACTGTTTTTT; CDR3: CASSIFRVANEKLFF
size: few; V: TRBV4-3; D: TRBD2; J: TRBJ2-1; DNA: TGCGCCAGCAGCCAATATGGACTAGCCTCGTATGAGCAGTTCTTC; CDR3: CASSQYGLASYEQFF
size: .; V: TRBV12-3/TRBV12-4; D: .; J: TRBJ1-1; DNA: TGTGCCAGCAGTTTGGGGTGGGAAATGAACACTGAAGCTTTCTTT; CDR3: CASSLGWEMNTEAFF
size: few; V: TRBV18; D: TRBD1; J: TRBJ2-2; DNA: TGTGCCAGCCCAGGGGGCGCGACCGGGGAGCTGTTTTTT; CDR3: CASPGGATGELFF
size: .; V: TRBV2; D: TRBD1; J: TRBJ2-1; DNA: TGTGCCAGCAGCGGACCCTCCGGGACAGCTTACAATGAGCAGTTCTTC; CDR3: CASSGPSGTAYNEQFF
size: .; V: TRBV5-1; D: .; J: TRBJ1-4; DNA: TGCGCCAGCAGCTTGGTCGGGTCTAATGGGGGTGAACTGTTTTTT; CDR3: CASSLVGSNGGELFF
size: .; V: TRBV11-2; D: .; J: TRBJ2-1; DNA: TGTGCCAGCAGGAGCCCTAGCGATGAGCAGTTCTTC; CDR3: CASRSPSDEQFF